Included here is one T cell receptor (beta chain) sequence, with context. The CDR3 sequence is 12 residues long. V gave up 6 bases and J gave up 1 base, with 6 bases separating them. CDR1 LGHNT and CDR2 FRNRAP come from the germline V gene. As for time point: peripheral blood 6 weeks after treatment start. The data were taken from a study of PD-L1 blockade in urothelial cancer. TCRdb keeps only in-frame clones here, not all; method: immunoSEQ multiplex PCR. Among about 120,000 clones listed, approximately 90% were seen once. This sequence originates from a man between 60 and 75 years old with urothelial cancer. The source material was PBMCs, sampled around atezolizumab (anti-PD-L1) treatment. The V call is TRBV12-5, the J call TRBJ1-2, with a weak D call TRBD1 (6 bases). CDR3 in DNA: TGTGCTAGTGGACAGGGTAACTATGGCTACACCTTC. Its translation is CASGQGNYGYTF.